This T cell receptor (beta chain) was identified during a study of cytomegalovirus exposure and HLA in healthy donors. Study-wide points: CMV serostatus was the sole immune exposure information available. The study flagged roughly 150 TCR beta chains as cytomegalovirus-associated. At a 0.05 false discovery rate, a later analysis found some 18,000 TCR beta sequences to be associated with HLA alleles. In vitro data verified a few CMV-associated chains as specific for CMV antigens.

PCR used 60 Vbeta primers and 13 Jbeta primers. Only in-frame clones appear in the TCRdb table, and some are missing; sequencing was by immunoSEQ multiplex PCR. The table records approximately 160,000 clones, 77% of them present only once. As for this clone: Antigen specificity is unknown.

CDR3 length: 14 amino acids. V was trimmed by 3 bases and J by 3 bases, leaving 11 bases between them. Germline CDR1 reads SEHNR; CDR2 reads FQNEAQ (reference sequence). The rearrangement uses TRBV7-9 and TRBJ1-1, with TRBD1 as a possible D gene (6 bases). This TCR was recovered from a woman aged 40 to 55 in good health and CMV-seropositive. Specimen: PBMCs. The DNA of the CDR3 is TGTGCCAGCAGCTTCTCGGGACAACACACTGAAGCTTTCTTT. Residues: CASSFSGQHTEAFF.